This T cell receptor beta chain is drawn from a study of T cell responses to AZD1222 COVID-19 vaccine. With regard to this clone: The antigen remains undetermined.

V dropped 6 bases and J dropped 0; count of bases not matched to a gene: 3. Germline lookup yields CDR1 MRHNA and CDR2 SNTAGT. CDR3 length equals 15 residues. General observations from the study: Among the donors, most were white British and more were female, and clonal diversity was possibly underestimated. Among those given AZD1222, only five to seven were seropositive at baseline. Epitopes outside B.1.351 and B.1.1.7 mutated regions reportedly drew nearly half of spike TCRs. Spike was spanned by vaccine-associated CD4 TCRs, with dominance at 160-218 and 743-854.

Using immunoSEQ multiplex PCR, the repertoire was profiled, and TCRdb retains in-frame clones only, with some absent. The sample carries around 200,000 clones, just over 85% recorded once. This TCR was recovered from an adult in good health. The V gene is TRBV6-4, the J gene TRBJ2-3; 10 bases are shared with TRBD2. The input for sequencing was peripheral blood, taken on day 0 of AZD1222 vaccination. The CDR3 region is CASSLTSGSTDTQYF. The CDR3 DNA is TGTGCCAGCAGCCTGACTAGCGGGAGCACAGATACGCAGTATTTT.